This T cell receptor (beta chain) was sequenced for a study of human T cells and chemical hapten exposure. Turning to the study itself: Per-sample variation in TCR yield stemmed mainly from small pooled library volume differences.

The sample holds many counts of this clonotype. No antigen is known for it. The CDR3 contains 15 residues. CDR1 and CDR2 (germline): SGHTA, FQGNSA. The V end lost 1 base, the J end lost 0 bases, and 9 bases lay between the germline ends. Whole-study results and caveats: TCRs whose frequency exceeded 1 in 1000 remained the same following DPC sensitization.

The time point denotes: healthy volunteer bleed at 2 weeks. The authors extracted total RNA from unfractionated whole blood. The study's library attached unique molecular identifiers to single cDNA molecules. Authors' data handling: With a range of roughly 20,000 to 750,000, the median per sample was 95,638 TCRs. TCRdb reprocessed the RACE reads via MiXCR and lists one record per CDR3 protein. TCRdb, rather than the study authors, made the V and J calls. Of 43,000 or so distinct CDR3 sequences listed, 4.3% are singletons. The sample taken for sequencing was whole blood. The TCR originated in a female donor in good health. Some clones in this sample may be carry-over from other donors' samples. The chain couples TRBV7-2 to TRBJ1-2; D gene ambiguous. This CDR3 reads CASSLGSSTNYGYTF. The CDR3 coding sequence is TGTGCCAGCAGCTTAGGGTCTTCGACTAACTATGGCTACACCTTC.